A selection of T cell receptor beta chains follows, all from one sample in a study of cytomegalovirus exposure and HLA in healthy donors. Using immunoSEQ multiplex PCR, the repertoire was profiled, and TCRdb retains in-frame clones only, with some absent. This table holds roughly 190,000 clones, around 81% found once. The sample was PBMCs. Source of these receptors: a man aged 18 to 29 in good health and CMV-seronegative. Each CDR3 is given with its conserved first and last residue. The D gene is left open where the match is weak. Rows may omit the clone size; those that give it use once, few, many or a size class.

>TRBV4-3|TRBD1|TRBJ1-1|once
TGCGCCAGCAGCCAAGAAGGACAGGGGCGAGCTGAAGCTTTCTTT
CASSQEGQGRAEAFF
>TRBV29-1|TRBD2|TRBJ2-7|-
TGCAGCGTTAGCGGGGGGTCCTACGAGCAGTACTTC
CSVSGGSYEQYF
>TRBV19|TRBD2|TRBJ2-1|-
TGTGCCAGCTCGGTTGCGGGGGTGGGTGAGCAGTTCTTC
CASSVAGVGEQFF
>TRBV7-9|TRBD1|TRBJ2-3|-
TGTGCCAGCAGCCGACAGGGAATCACAGATACGCAGTATTTT
CASSRQGITDTQYF
>TRBV25-1|TRBD1|TRBJ2-7|few
TGTGCCAGCAGTGCTAGACAGGGGTTGTACGAGCAGTACTTC
CASSARQGLYEQYF
>TRBV14|-|TRBJ2-1|-
TGTGCCAGCAGCCAAGATCCGTGGGCGAGTGAGCAGTTCTTC
CASSQDPWASEQFF
>TRBV5-1|-|TRBJ2-5|-
TGCGCCAGCAGCTCAAGGACACCAGAGACCCAGTACTTC
CASSSRTPETQYF
>TRBV6-1|TRBD1|TRBJ1-5|-
TGTGCCAGCAGTACCCGGACAGGGATCAATCAGCCCCAGCATTTT
CASSTRTGINQPQHF
>TRBV4-3|-|TRBJ2-2|few
TGCGCCAGCAGCCAAGACAATCGAGCCGGGGAGCTGTTTTTT
CASSQDNRAGELFF
>TRBV9|-|TRBJ2-1|-
TGTGCCAGCAGCGTTGACAGCTCCTACAATGAGCAGTTCTTC
CASSVDSSYNEQFF
>TRBV19|-|TRBJ1-3|-
TGTGCCAGTAGTATGGGCCGGCCAGGCTCTGGAAACACCATATATTTT
CASSMGRPGSGNTIYF
>TRBV29-1|TRBD2|TRBJ2-3|-
TGCAGCGTTGAATTGGCTAGCGGGGGGGTAGATACGCAGTATTTT
CSVELASGGVDTQYF
>TRBV6-1|-|TRBJ2-2|-
TGTGCCAGCAGTGCTCCCGGGACACCTCACACCGGGGAGCTGTTTTTT
CASSAPGTPHTGELFF
>TRBV4-3|-|TRBJ2-1|-
TGCGCCAGCAGCCAAGGTCGGGGAATTAGGTCTGTCAATGAGCAGTTCTTC
CASSQGRGIRSVNEQFF
>TRBV10-3|-|TRBJ2-3|-
TGTGCCATCAGCGACGGGACTCACGAAAACACAGATACGCAGTATTTT
CAISDGTHENTDTQYF
>TRBV6-5|-|TRBJ2-7|-
TGTGCCAGCAGCCGCGGACAGTTATACGAGCAGTACTTC
CASSRGQLYEQYF
>TRBV27|-|TRBJ1-5|-
TGTGCCAGCAGTTTATCCAGGGCTTGGCCCCAGCATTTT
CASSLSRAWPQHF
>TRBV19|-|TRBJ1-5|-
TGTGCCAGTAGTCCCTACAATCAGCCCCAGCATTTT
CASSPYNQPQHF
>TRBV9|-|TRBJ1-3|-
TGTGCCAGCAGCGTAGCTGCGGGGTTGGGCTCTGGAAACACCATATATTTT
CASSVAAGLGSGNTIYF
>TRBV7-6|-|TRBJ2-3|-
TGTGCAAGCCAGCAGACACGGTTTGATACGCAGTATTTT
CASQQTRFDTQYF
>TRBV5-1|-|TRBJ2-5|once
TGCGCCAGCACCTTTTGGGGGGAAGAGACCCAGTACTTC
CASTFWGEETQYF
>TRBV10-3|-|TRBJ2-4|-
TGTGCCATCAGGGACGGGACTGCGGGTAACATTCAGTACTTC
CAIRDGTAGNIQYF
>TRBV7-9|-|TRBJ2-3|-
TGTGCCAGCAGCTTACAACAGAGCACAGATACGCAGTATTTT
CASSLQQSTDTQYF
>TRBV2|-|TRBJ2-1|few
TGTGCCAGCAGCGAGGACAGCAATGAGCAGTTCTTC
CASSEDSNEQFF
>TRBV25-1|-|TRBJ2-7|-
TGTGCCAGCAGTGGAACTACGACAGTTCTTCCCTACGAGCAGTACTTC
CASSGTTTVLPYEQYF
>TRBV18|-|TRBJ1-6|few
TGTGCCAGCTCACCATCCAGGACTCGGATTCCTTATAATTCACCCCTCCACTTT
CASSPSRTRIPYNSPLHF
>TRBV7-9|-|TRBJ2-1|-
TGTGCCAGCAGCTTAATACGGACAGACGGTGAGCAGTTCTTC
CASSLIRTDGEQFF
>TRBV18|TRBD2|TRBJ2-7|-
TGTGCCAGCTCTCTCACCGGGACTAGCGGACGTTTCTCCTACGAGCAGTACTTC
CASSLTGTSGRFSYEQYF
>TRBV19|-|TRBJ2-5|few
TGTGCCTCAGGACAACGTAAGGAGACCCAGTACTTC
CASGQRKETQYF
>TRBV28|TRBD2|TRBJ2-1|-
TGTGCCAGCAGCAGACTAGCGGAGCAGTTCTTC
CASSRLAEQFF
>TRBV6-1|-|TRBJ2-2|once
TGTGCCAGCAGTGCTCGACTATCTTCGAACACCGGGGAGCTGTTTTTT
CASSARLSSNTGELFF
>TRBV7-3|-|TRBJ2-3|-
TGTGCCAGCAGCCCAGTAGCGGAGTTCACAGATACGCAGTATTTT
CASSPVAEFTDTQYF
>TRBV15|-|TRBJ2-5|-
TGTGCCACCAGCAGAGATTTATCGGGAGAAGAGACCCAGTACTTC
CATSRDLSGEETQYF
>TRBV19|TRBD1|TRBJ2-7|-
TGTGCCAGTAGTATGGGGGACAGTTTAACCTACGAGCAGTACTTC
CASSMGDSLTYEQYF
>TRBV19|-|TRBJ2-1|-
TGTGCCAGTAGTGACCCCCCTGGAAGCGATGAGCAGTTCTTC
CASSDPPGSDEQFF
>TRBV11-2|-|TRBJ2-7|-
TGTGCCAGCAGCTTAAACAGGTTCTACGAGCAGTACTTC
CASSLNRFYEQYF
>TRBV6-1|TRBD1|TRBJ2-3|-
TGTGCCAGCAGTGATGCATACAGGGGGCGCACAGATACGCAGTATTTT
CASSDAYRGRTDTQYF